The 10 T cell receptor beta chains given below trace back to one sample, sequenced in a study of cytomegalovirus exposure and HLA in healthy donors. Libraries were prepared by immunoSEQ multiplex PCR; TCRdb keeps only in-frame clonotypes and omits some of them. Of 68,000 or so clones in the sample, roughly nine tenths were seen once. The sequenced sample consisted of PBMCs. The receptors originated from a man aged 18 to 35 in good health and CMV-seronegative.

The gene calls are TRBV28 and TRBJ2-7; 8 bases are a match to TRBD1. V shed 2 bases, J shed 2 bases, and the junction held 5 bases outside the gene matches. Looked up from germline, CDR1 is MDHEN and CDR2 is SYDVKM. CDR3 length: 15 residues. The CDR3 DNA reads TGTGCCAGCAGTTTACGGCGGACAGGGACCTACGAGCAGTACTTC. It encodes CASSLRRTGTYEQYF.

This chain connects TRBV15 to TRBJ1-1; D remains ambiguous. The CDR3 runs 13 residues. CDR1 is LNHNV, CDR2 YYDKDF, per germline (reference sequence). V lost 5 bases to trimming and J lost 3 bases, with 10 bases between them. In DNA form, the CDR3 reads TGTGCCACCAGCCGACAAACCGACACTGAAGCTTTCTTT. Its protein is CATSRQTDTEAFF. Using reference TRBV15 and TRBJ1-1 for the parts outside the CDR3, the full variable domain is DAMVIQNPRYQVTQFGKPVTLSCSQTLNHNVMYWYQQKSSQAPKLLFHYYDKDFNNEADTPDNFQSRRPNTSFCFLDIRSPGLGDTAMYLCATSRQTDTEAFFGQGTRLTVV.

The chain combines TRBV6-5 with TRBJ2-5; 8 nucleotides align to TRBD2. This CDR3 contains 14 residues. Looked up from germline, CDR1 is MNHEY and CDR2 is SVGAGI. The ends lost 6 bases at V and 5 bases at J; junction bases unmatched: 8. CDR3 residues: CASRESGRGETQYF. CDR3 nucleotide sequence: TGTGCCAGCAGAGAGAGCGGGAGAGGGGAGACCCAGTACTTC.

V is TRBV2 and J is TRBJ1-1, with TRBD1 matching over 7 bases. Germline loops: CDR1 SNHLY, CDR2 FYNNEI. The CDR3 runs to 15 residues. The V gene end was trimmed by 8 bases and the J gene end by 5 bases; junction bases not matched to a gene: 14. The DNA for the CDR3 is TGTGCCAGCCGATTTACGGACAGGCCCGGGACTGAAGCTTTCTTT. It specifies CASRFTDRPGTEAFF.

This clone has just a few counts. The chain combines TRBV7-2 with TRBJ1-3, with D unclear. Trimming left V 5 bases short and J 7 bases short, with 9 bases between. Germline values: CDR1 SGHTA, CDR2 FQGNSA. This CDR3 comprises 12 residues. CDR3 nucleotides: TGTGCCAGCAGCCAACAATTTAACACCATATATTTT. It encodes CASSQQFNTIYF.

The chain uses TRBV7-2 and TRBJ2-3, with D possibly matching TRBD1 (6 bases). CDR1 SGHTA and CDR2 FQGNSA come from the germline V gene. This CDR3 spans 14 amino acids. The germline V and J ends were trimmed by 3 bases and 0 bases, with 7 bases remaining between them. CDR3 coding DNA: TGTGCCAGCAGCTTCAGGGGTAGCACAGATACGCAGTATTTT. This translates into CASSFRGSTDTQYF.

The chain links TRBV6-1 to TRBJ2-7; TRBD2 aligns across 11 bases. The germline V gene has CDR1 MNHNS and CDR2 SASEGT. J gave up 3 bases and V 5 bases, and 9 bases lay outside the gene matches. There are 16 residues in the CDR3. The CDR3, as DNA: TGTGCCAGCAGTAAAGGAGGGACTAGCGGCATCTACGAGCAGTACTTC. It encodes CASSKGGTSGIYEQYF.

This clone was seen a single time. The J gene is TRBJ2-5, the V gene TRBV5-1; D is perhaps TRBD1 (6 bases). Germline values: CDR1 SGHRS, CDR2 YFSETQ. The CDR3 runs to 14 residues. V shed 2 bases and J shed 5 bases, with 13 bases lying between them. The DNA for the CDR3 is TGCGCCAGCAGCTTTAGCAGGGGATGGGAGACCCAGTACTTC. As protein: CASSFSRGWETQYF.

The rearrangement joins TRBV9 to TRBJ2-5, with 8 bases aligning to TRBD1. Germline assignment: CDR1 SGDLS and CDR2 YYNGEE. Trimming at V came to 4 bases and at J to 4 bases, leaving 15 bases not matched to a gene. This CDR3 comprises 17 residues. The CDR3 nucleotides read TGTGCCAGCAGCACCCACCCATCTCAGGGGGCTGGAGAGACCCAGTACTTC. Translation: CASSTHPSQGAGETQYF.

The CDR3 loop reads CASSQWGGQGGTYEQYF. CDR3 in DNA: TGCGCCAGCAGCCAGTGGGGGGGACAGGGGGGGACCTACGAGCAGTACTTC. This chain connects TRBV4-3 to TRBJ2-7; 11 nucleotides match TRBD1. Germline lookup yields CDR1 LGHNA and CDR2 YSLEER. With 3 bases clipped from V and 2 bases from J, the junction kept 9 bases outside the gene matches. The CDR3 spans 17 residues.